This entry lists 3 T cell receptor beta chains sequenced from one sample in a study of T-cell reconstitution after alpha-beta-depleted transplantation in children. The library targeted TCRbeta and was prepared with unique molecular identifiers. TCRdb recomputed calls from the PCR reads with MiXCR, one row per CDR3 protein. In the table there are some 240,000 distinct CDR3 sequences, 9.7% of which are singletons. Source: PBMCs from the stem cell graft donor, taken from the stem cell graft. The receptors originated from a human donor who donated a stem cell graft to a child with SCID.

This clonotype was seen repeatedly, ten times or more. The CDR3 DNA follows: TGCGCCAGCAGCTCCCTTTCTGGCCGGGACATGAACACTGAAGCTTTCTTT. Translation: CASSSLSGRDMNTEAFF. The chain joins TRBV5-1 to TRBJ1-1, with D perhaps TRBD1 (6 bases). The CDR3 loop spans 17 amino acids. CDR1 and CDR2 from the germline V gene are SGHRS and YFSETQ. V lost 3 bases and J 0 bases, leaving 18 bases between the germline ends. Using reference TRBV5-1 and TRBJ1-1 for the parts outside the CDR3, the full variable domain is KAGVTQTPRYLIKTRGQQVTLSCSPISGHRSVSWYQQTPGQGLQFLFEYFSETQRNKGNFPGRFSGRQFSNSRSEMNVSTLELGDSALYLCASSSLSGRDMNTEAFFGQGTRLTVV.

The table lists this clonotype with many counts. The J gene is TRBJ2-2, the V gene TRBV5-1, with D possibly being TRBD2 (6 bases). V was clipped by 4 bases and J by 3 bases, with 7 bases between them. This CDR3 is 13 amino acids long. CDR1 is SGHRS and CDR2 is YFSETQ in the germline V gene. CDR3: CASSPGDTGELFF. The DNA of the CDR3 is TGCGCCAGCAGCCCGGGGGACACCGGGGAGCTGTTTTTT.

This clonotype has a count of ten or more. The chain carries TRBV20-1 and TRBJ1-1, with 7 bases lining up with TRBD1. The ends lost 6 bases at V and 4 bases at J; junction bases unmatched: 8. The CDR3 covers 13 residues. From germline, CDR1 is DFQATT and CDR2 SNEGSKA (reference sequence). The chain's CDR3 is CSALQGPGTEAFF. The CDR3 DNA follows: TGCAGTGCCCTACAGGGGCCTGGCACTGAAGCTTTCTTT.